This TCR beta chain was sequenced during a study of blood T cell repertoires in COVID-19. At the level of the study: PBMCs, B-cell-depleted T cells, or T cells were the source of the cDNA or gDNA that made up the material.

Germline CDR1 KGHSH, CDR2 LQKENI. The length of the CDR3 is 15 residues. V dropped 3 bases and J dropped 2 bases, with 10 bases sitting between them. Original processing methods: Scientists estimated how many nucleated cells there were by amplifying reference gene primers. Repertoires were generated with immunoSEQ multiplex PCR, while TCRdb's copy carries only in-frame clones and drops some. V, J and clone size were drawn from that table, and D and trimming were deduced from the DNA. The sample has 100,000 to 150,000 clones; around 89% are singletons. The clonotype originates from a man aged 45-60 years with active or convalescent COVID-19. The sequenced sample was peripheral blood. The gene calls are TRBV18 and TRBJ2-2, with D possibly being TRBD2 (5 bases). The DNA of the CDR3 is TGTGCCAGCTCACCCCAACTAGAAAACACCGGGGAGCTGTTTTTT. Amino acids: CASSPQLENTGELFF. The entire variable domain, with the rest obtained from reference TRBV18 and TRBJ2-2, is as follows: NAGVMQNPRHLVRRRGQEARLRCSPMKGHSHVYWYRQLPEEGLKFMVYLQKENIIDESGMPKERFSAEFPKEGPSILRIQQVVRGDSAAYFCASSPQLENTGELFFGEGSRLTVL.